These 18 T cell receptor beta chains were all obtained from the same sample, sequenced in a study of blood T cell repertoires in COVID-19. TCRdb's copy holds only in-frame clones and misses some; the assay was immunoSEQ multiplex PCR. This table has 54,000 or so clones, 86% appearing once. Sequencing used peripheral blood. These receptors were taken from a woman of 80 years or more with acute or convalescent COVID-19.

The DNA of the CDR3 is TGTGCCAGTAGTTCCCGGGTAATTAATCAGCCCCAGCATTTT. Translated: CASSSRVINQPQHF. The chain uses TRBV19 and TRBJ1-5, with unresolved D. This CDR3 is built from 14 residues. Per germline, CDR1 LNHDA and CDR2 SQIVND (reference sequence). V was cut by 5 bases and J by 4 bases, with 12 bases left in between. Based on the CDR3 plus reference TRBV19 and TRBJ1-5, the full variable domain is DGGITQSPKYLFRKEGQNVTLSCEQNLNHDAMYWYRQDPGQGLRLIYYSQIVNDFQKGDIAEGYSVSREKKESFPLTVTSAQKNPTAFYLCASSSRVINQPQHFGDGTRLSIL.

This chain links TRBV6-6 with TRBJ2-2, with D possibly TRBD1 on 5 matching bases. The V end was cut by 8 bases, the J end by 6 bases, with 22 bases between. Germline CDR1 MNHNY, CDR2 SVGAGI (reference sequence). CDR3 length: 16 amino acids. The CDR3 here is CASSLGGATEAGELFF. The CDR3 DNA sequence: TGTGCCAGCTCCCTAGGTGGGGCTACCGAAGCCGGGGAGCTGTTTTTT.

This clone was counted a few times. V is TRBV5-6 and J is TRBJ1-4; TRBD1 aligns across 8 bases. V gave up 4 bases and J gave up 4 bases; unmatched junction bases: 9. This CDR3 contains 16 residues. CDR1 is SGHDT, CDR2 YYEEEE, per germline. This CDR3 reads CASSRLGTGHNEKLFF. DNA of the CDR3: TGTGCCAGCAGCCGACTTGGGACAGGACATAATGAAAAACTGTTTTTT. Drawing the rest from reference TRBV5-6 and TRBJ1-4, the complete variable domain is DAGVTQSPTHLIKTRGQQVTLRCSPKSGHDTVSWYQQALGQGPQFIFQYYEEEERQRGNFPDRFSGHQFPNYSSELNVNALLLGDSALYLCASSRLGTGHNEKLFFGSGTQLSVL.

This clone was counted only a few times. The chain carries TRBV19 and TRBJ1-5; 12 nucleotides match TRBD1. CDR3 length equals 16 residues. The trim removed 3 bases at V and 6 bases at J, leaving 6 bases unmatched. The germline CDR1 and CDR2 sequences are LNHDA and SQIVND (reference sequence). Written as DNA, the CDR3 is TGTGCCAGTAGTATCACTGGGACAGGGGGCTTTCAGCCCCAGCATTTT. Residues: CASSITGTGGFQPQHF.

This clone appeared once. This chain joins TRBV7-9 and TRBJ1-2; TRBD1 is a possible D gene (6 bases). CDR3 length: 13 residues. The germline gives CDR1 SEHNR, CDR2 FQNEAQ (reference sequence). Deletions cut 3 bases from V and 4 bases from J, with 9 bases between. The CDR3 bases are TGTGCCAGCAGCTTGGACAGCTTCTATGGCTACACCTTC. Amino acids: CASSLDSFYGYTF.

The rearrangement joins TRBV5-1 to TRBJ1-4; D is unclear. The germline V and J ends were trimmed by 0 bases and 7 bases, with 10 bases remaining between them. Looked up from germline, CDR1 is SGHRS and CDR2 is YFSETQ. The CDR3 has 14 residues. The chain's CDR3 is CASSLGPGGEKLFF. The CDR3 nucleotides read TGCGCCAGCAGCTTGGGCCCAGGAGGTGAAAAACTGTTTTTT.

The chain is built from TRBV11-3 and TRBJ2-2; weak D call: TRBD1 (6 bases). Germline lookup yields CDR1 SGHNT and CDR2 YENEEA. This CDR3 comprises 14 residues. Trimming pared 5 bases from V and 5 bases from J, leaving 12 bases between. The CDR3 DNA follows: TGTGCCAGCAGCATCCAAACAGGGACCGGGGAGCTGTTTTTT. Encoded protein: CASSIQTGTGELFF.

The genes are TRBV19 and TRBJ1-4; 9 bases match TRBD1. In germline, CDR1 is LNHDA, CDR2 SQIVND (reference sequence). V lost 6 bases to trimming and J lost 0 bases; unmatched junction nucleotides: 5. CDR3 length: 16 residues. In nucleotides, the CDR3 is TGTGCCAGTAGGGACAGGGGCTTTGCAACTAATGAAAAACTGTTTTTT. This encodes CASRDRGFATNEKLFF.

The chain couples TRBV4-1 to TRBJ2-7; TRBD2 aligns across 8 bases. V was clipped by 4 bases and J by 4 bases; unmatched bases: 6. Germline lookup yields CDR1 MGHRA and CDR2 YSYEKL. The CDR3 totals 14 residues. This CDR3 reads CASSLGSGMYEQYF. CDR3 bases: TGCGCCAGCAGCCTGGGTAGCGGGATGTACGAGCAGTACTTC.

The CDR3 is CSVAGTTLYEQYV. CDR3 bases: TGCAGCGTCGCCGGGACTACCCTCTACGAGCAGTACGTC. This chain joins TRBV29-1 and TRBJ2-7; 7 bases align to TRBD2. After removal of 6 bases from V and 3 bases from J, the junction contained 8 bases not matched to a gene. The CDR3 is 13 amino acids. In germline, CDR1 is SQVTM, CDR2 ANQGSEA.

The chain employs TRBV9 and TRBJ2-1; 8 nucleotides match TRBD1. The trim removed 0 bases at V and 8 bases at J, leaving 7 bases unmatched. Germline V CDR1 and CDR2: SGDLS, YYNGEE. The CDR3 runs to 15 residues. CDR3 amino acids: CASSVAQGARDEQFF. The CDR3 DNA sequence: TGTGCCAGCAGCGTAGCGCAGGGGGCTAGGGATGAGCAGTTCTTC.

The chain links TRBV6-5 to TRBJ1-2, with 9 bases matching TRBD1. Germline trimming cut 8 bases from V and 6 bases from J; bases unmatched to any gene: 4. The CDR3 sequence is 12 residues long. Looked up from germline, CDR1 is MNHEY and CDR2 is SVGAGI. CDR3 nucleotide sequence: TGTGCCAGCGTCGGACAGGGGAATGGCTACACCTTC. Its protein product is CASVGQGNGYTF.

This chain joins TRBV2 and TRBJ1-2; 7 nucleotides agree with TRBD1. This CDR3 is built from 13 residues. Germline CDR1 SNHLY, CDR2 FYNNEI. Trimming removed 8 bases from V and 4 bases from J; junction bases left unmatched: 7. The CDR3 region is CASYQGDSYGYTF. The DNA for the CDR3 is TGTGCCAGCTACCAGGGGGACAGCTATGGCTACACCTTC.

This clone was detected only a few times. The rearrangement uses TRBV6-5 and TRBJ1-2, with D perhaps TRBD1 (6 bases). Trimming cost V 5 bases and J 4 bases, with 14 bases left between them. The CDR3 is made up of 14 amino acids. The germline gives CDR1 MNHEY, CDR2 SVGAGI. The CDR3 DNA sequence: TGTGCCAGCAGTCGGGACAAGAACTCCTATGGCTACACCTTC. Amino acid sequence: CASSRDKNSYGYTF.

The J gene is TRBJ2-1, the V gene TRBV9, with TRBD1 identical over 11 bases. The CDR3 is 16 amino acids. J lost 4 bases, V lost 0 bases, and 3 bases had no gene match. Germline V gene data show CDR1 as SGDLS and CDR2 as YYNGEE. The chain's CDR3 is CASSVAGTGGYNEQFF. The CDR3 DNA follows: TGTGCCAGCAGCGTAGCAGGGACAGGGGGTTACAATGAGCAGTTCTTC.

This clone came up once. The genes are TRBV2 and TRBJ2-1, with a possible D match to TRBD1 (6 bases). The ends were cut back, 6 bases at V and 7 bases at J, with 13 bases in the middle. Germline-derived CDR1 and CDR2 are SNHLY and FYNNEI. The length of the CDR3 is 13 residues. This CDR3 reads CASRAQQGNEQFF. Here the CDR3 DNA reads TGTGCCAGCAGGGCCCAACAGGGAAATGAGCAGTTCTTC.

The V and J genes are TRBV19 and TRBJ2-2, with D possibly matching TRBD2 (5 bases). This CDR3 is built from 12 residues. From germline, CDR1 is LNHDA and CDR2 SQIVND (reference sequence). V gave up 8 bases and J gave up 7 bases, with 11 bases separating them. The CDR3 sequence is CASSKRFGELFF. CDR3 nucleotide sequence: TGTGCCAGTTCTAAGCGGTTCGGGGAGCTGTTTTTT.

The rearrangement uses TRBV7-6 and TRBJ1-4; TRBD1 might be the D (5 bases). Deletions cut 2 bases from V and 8 bases from J, with 15 bases between. Germline values: CDR1 SGHVS, CDR2 FNYEAQ. The CDR3 runs 15 residues. The CDR3 here is CASSLMARAREKLFF. CDR3 DNA: TGTGCCAGCAGCTTAATGGCCAGGGCCAGAGAAAAACTGTTTTTT.